The sequence of this TCR beta chain was determined in a study of T cell changes during pregnancy in multiple sclerosis. This clone has just one count. The CDR3 has 16 residues. V lost 4 bases, J lost 2 bases, and 9 bases stayed unmatched. CDR1 is SGHVS, CDR2 FQNEAQ, per germline. Repertoires were generated with immunoSEQ multiplex PCR, while TCRdb's copy carries only in-frame clones and drops some. Of 98,000 or so clones listed, 80% to 95% are singletons. The genes are TRBV7-8 and TRBJ2-5; 8 bases line up with TRBD2. The source is a female donor with multiple sclerosis, enrolled in a pregnancy study. Sequencing used peripheral blood, obtained after pregnancy. CDR3 coding DNA: TGTGCCAGCAGCTCCCCCCACGGACTAGCACAAGAGACCCAGTACTTC. Amino acids: CASSSPHGLAQETQYF.